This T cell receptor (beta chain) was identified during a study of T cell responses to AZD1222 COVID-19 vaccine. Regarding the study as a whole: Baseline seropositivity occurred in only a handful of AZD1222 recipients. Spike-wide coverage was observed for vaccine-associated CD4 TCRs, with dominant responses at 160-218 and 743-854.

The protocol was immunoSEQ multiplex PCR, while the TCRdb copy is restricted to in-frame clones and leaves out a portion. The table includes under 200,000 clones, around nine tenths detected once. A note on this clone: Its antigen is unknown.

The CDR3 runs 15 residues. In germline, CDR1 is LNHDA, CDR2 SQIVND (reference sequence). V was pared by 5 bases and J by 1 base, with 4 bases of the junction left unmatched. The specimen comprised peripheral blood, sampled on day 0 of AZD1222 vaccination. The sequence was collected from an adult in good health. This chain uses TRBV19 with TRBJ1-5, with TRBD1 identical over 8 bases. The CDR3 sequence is CASSLRTGSNQPQHF. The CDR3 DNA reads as TGTGCCAGTAGTCTAAGGACAGGGAGCAATCAGCCCCAGCATTTT.